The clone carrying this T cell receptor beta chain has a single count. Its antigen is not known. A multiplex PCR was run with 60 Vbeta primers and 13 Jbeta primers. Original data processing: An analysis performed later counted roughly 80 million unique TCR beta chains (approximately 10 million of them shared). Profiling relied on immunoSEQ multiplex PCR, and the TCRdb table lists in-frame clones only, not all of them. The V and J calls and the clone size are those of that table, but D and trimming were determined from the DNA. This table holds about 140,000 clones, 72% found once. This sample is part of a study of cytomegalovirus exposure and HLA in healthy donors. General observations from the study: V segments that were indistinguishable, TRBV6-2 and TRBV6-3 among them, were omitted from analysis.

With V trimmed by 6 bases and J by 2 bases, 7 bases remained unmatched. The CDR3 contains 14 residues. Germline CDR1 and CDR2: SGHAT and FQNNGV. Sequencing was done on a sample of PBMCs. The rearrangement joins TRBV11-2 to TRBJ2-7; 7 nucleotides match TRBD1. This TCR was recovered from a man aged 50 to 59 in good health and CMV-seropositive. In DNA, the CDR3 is TGTGCCAGCAGTTTTACGGGACAGACCTACGAGCAGTACTTC. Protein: CASSFTGQTYEQYF.